Below are 10 T cell receptor beta chains sequenced from a single sample in a study of T cell repertoires in cytomegalovirus infection. TCRdb reprocessed the reads via MiXCR and lists one record per CDR3 protein. The repertoire holds some 100,000 distinct CDR3 sequences, with 20% to 25% as singletons. The sample comprised CD8+ T cells from PBMCs. The receptors originated from a human donor in good health (CMV status not recorded). Some clones in this sample may be carry-over from other donors' samples.

This clonotype has a single count. The V and J genes are TRBV28 and TRBJ2-1; D remains ambiguous. Germline V CDR1 and CDR2: MDHEN, SYDVKM. Trimming cost V 3 bases and J 4 bases, with 7 bases left between them. This CDR3 has 13 amino acids. CDR3 sequence: CASSFGPYNEQFF. CDR3 nucleotide sequence: TGTGCCAGCAGTTTCGGACCTTACAATGAGCAGTTCTTC.

This clonotype was seen only a few times. The chain recombines TRBV2 with TRBJ2-7; either TRBD1 or TRBD2 may supply D (5 bases each). The V end was cut by 6 bases, the J end by 0 bases, with 9 bases between. The CDR3 is 13 amino acids. Germline CDR1 is SNHLY and CDR2 is FYNNEI. CDR3 in DNA: TGTGCCAGCAGGGGGGTTGCCTCCTACGAGCAGTACTTC. Its translation: CASRGVASYEQYF.

This clonotype showed up many times. The chain recombines TRBV7-2 with TRBJ2-5, with 12 bases identical to TRBD2. V lost 1 base, J lost 5 bases, and 2 bases stayed unmatched. Germline V gene lookup returns CDR1 SGHTA and CDR2 FQGNSA. The CDR3 runs 15 residues. In DNA, the CDR3 is TGTGCCAGCAGCTTAGTTGGGACTAGCGGGGAGACCCAGTACTTC. Protein product: CASSLVGTSGETQYF.

This clonotype was observed many times. This sequence joins TRBV5-4 and TRBJ2-1; 7 bases map to TRBD2. Trimming at V came to 4 bases and at J to 8 bases, leaving 15 bases not matched to a gene. This CDR3 is built from 16 residues. Germline CDR1 is SGHNT and CDR2 is YYREEE (reference sequence). CDR3 sequence (DNA): TGTGCCAGCAGCCTGATGGAGCGGGAATTTGTCGATGAGCAGTTCTTC. Translation: CASSLMEREFVDEQFF.

This clonotype was detected only a few times. The chain is built from TRBV19 and TRBJ2-3; 7 nucleotides agree with TRBD2. CDR1 is LNHDA, CDR2 SQIVND, per germline (reference sequence). V lost 5 bases and J lost 6; bases outside the gene matches: 8. CDR3 length: 14 amino acids. The DNA of the CDR3 is TGTGCCAGTAGTGTCCGACTAGCAGCCGATACGCAGTATTTT. Translating it yields CASSVRLAADTQYF.

This clonotype showed up just a few times. The V and J genes are TRBV7-9 and TRBJ2-5; 13 nucleotides match TRBD2. From germline, CDR1 is SEHNR and CDR2 FQNEAQ (reference sequence). The V gene end was trimmed by 1 base and the J gene end by 5 bases; junction bases not matched to a gene: 7. CDR3 length equals 17 residues. DNA of the CDR3: TGTGCCAGCAGCTTAGTGACCACGGGACTAGCGGGGGAGACCCAGTACTTC. Translating it yields CASSLVTTGLAGETQYF.

The gene calls are TRBV11-2 and TRBJ1-4; D gene uncertain. The CDR3 has 16 residues. V lost 1 base to trimming and J lost 8 bases, with 17 bases between them. The germline CDR1 and CDR2 sequences are SGHAT and FQNNGV. Written as DNA, the CDR3 is TGTGCCAGCAGCTTAGCGGACGGAGGGAGAGGGGAAAAACTGTTTTTT. It encodes CASSLADGGRGEKLFF. Variable domain in full (rest from reference TRBV11-2 and TRBJ1-4): EAGVAQSPRYKIIEKRQSVAFWCNPISGHATLYWYQQILGQGPKLLIQFQNNGVVDDSQLPKDRFSAERLKGVDSTLKIQPAKLEDSAVYLCASSLADGGRGEKLFFGSGTQLSVL.

This clonotype has only a few counts. The chain links TRBV11-2 to TRBJ1-2; D is undetermined. This CDR3 has 11 residues. V was cut by 3 bases and J by 8 bases, with 7 bases left in between. The germline CDR1 and CDR2 sequences are SGHAT and FQNNGV. The CDR3 nucleotides read TGTGCCAGCAGCTTTCTCGGCGGCTACACCTTC. Translated, it gives CASSFLGGYTF.

The chain uses TRBV4-1 and TRBJ1-2; D is undetermined. Trimming stripped 0 bases from V and 8 bases from J, with 10 bases between. This CDR3 has 13 amino acids. Germline CDR1 is MGHRA and CDR2 is YSYEKL. The CDR3 bases are TGCGCCAGCAGCCAAGAGGCATGGGAAGGCTACACCTTC. Protein: CASSQEAWEGYTF.

This clonotype has a count of ten or more. The V gene is TRBV25-1, the J gene TRBJ2-7; either TRBD1 or TRBD2 may fit D (6 bases each). Trimming took off 7 bases at V and 6 bases at J, with 22 bases between the two ends. The CDR3 runs 15 residues. Germline V CDR1 and CDR2: MGHDK, SYGVNS. CDR3 nucleotide sequence: TGTGCCAGCAAGGGGGTAAGTGGGGGGCCTGTCGAGCAGTACTTC. Translated, it gives CASKGVSGGPVEQYF.